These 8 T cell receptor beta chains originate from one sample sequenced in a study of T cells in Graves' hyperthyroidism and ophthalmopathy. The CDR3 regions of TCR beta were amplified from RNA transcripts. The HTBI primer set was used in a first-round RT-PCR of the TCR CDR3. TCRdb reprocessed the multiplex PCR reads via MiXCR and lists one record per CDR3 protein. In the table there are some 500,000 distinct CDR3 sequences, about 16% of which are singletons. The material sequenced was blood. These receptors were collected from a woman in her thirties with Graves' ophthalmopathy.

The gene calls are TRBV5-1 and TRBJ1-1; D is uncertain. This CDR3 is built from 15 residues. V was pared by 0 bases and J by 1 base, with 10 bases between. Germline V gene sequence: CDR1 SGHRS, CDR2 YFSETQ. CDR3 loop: CASSLAGRENTEAFF. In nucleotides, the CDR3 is TGCGCCAGCAGCTTGGCCGGCAGAGAGAACACTGAAGCTTTCTTT.

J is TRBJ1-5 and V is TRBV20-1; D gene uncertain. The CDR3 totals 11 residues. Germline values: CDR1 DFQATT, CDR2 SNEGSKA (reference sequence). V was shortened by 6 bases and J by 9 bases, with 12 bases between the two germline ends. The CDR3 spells CSAGKDRPQHF. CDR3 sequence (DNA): TGCAGTGCCGGGAAGGATCGGCCCCAGCATTTT.

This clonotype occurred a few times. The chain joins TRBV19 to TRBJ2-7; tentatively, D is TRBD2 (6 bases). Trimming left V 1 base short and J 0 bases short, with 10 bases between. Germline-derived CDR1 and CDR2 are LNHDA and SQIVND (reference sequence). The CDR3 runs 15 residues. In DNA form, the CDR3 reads TGTGCCAGTAGTATAGTTTTCGGGAGCTCCTACGAGCAGTACTTC. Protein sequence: CASSIVFGSSYEQYF.

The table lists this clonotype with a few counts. The CDR3 DNA reads TGTGCCAGCAGCTTGGCGGAATTTTCTGGGGCCAACGTCCTGACTTTC. Its translation: CASSLAEFSGANVLTF. The chain couples TRBV5-8 to TRBJ2-6; no definite D call. The CDR3 consists of 16 residues. CDR1 is SGHTS and CDR2 is YDEGEE in the germline V gene. V was pared by 0 bases and J by 1 base, with 8 bases between.

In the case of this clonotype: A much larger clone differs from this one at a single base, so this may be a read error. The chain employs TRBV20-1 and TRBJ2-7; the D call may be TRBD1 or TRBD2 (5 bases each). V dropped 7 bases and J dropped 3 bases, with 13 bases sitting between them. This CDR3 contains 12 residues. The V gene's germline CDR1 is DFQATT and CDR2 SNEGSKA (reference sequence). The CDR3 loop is CSVGRDSYEQYF. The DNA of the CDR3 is TGCAGTGTTGGGAGAGACAGCTACGAGCAGTACTTC.

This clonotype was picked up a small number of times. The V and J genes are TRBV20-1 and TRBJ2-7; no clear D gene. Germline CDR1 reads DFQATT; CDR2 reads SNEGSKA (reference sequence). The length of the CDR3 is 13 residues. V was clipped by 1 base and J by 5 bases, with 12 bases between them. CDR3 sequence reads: CSARVPRHDEQYF. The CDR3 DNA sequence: TGCAGTGCTAGAGTTCCCCGTCACGACGAGCAGTACTTC.

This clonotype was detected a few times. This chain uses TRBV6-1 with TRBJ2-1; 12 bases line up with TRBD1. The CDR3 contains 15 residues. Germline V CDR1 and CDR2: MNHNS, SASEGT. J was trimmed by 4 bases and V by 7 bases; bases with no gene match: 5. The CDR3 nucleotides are TGTGCCAGCAATCCGGGACAGGGGGCTTACAATGAGCAGTTCTTC. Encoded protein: CASNPGQGAYNEQFF.

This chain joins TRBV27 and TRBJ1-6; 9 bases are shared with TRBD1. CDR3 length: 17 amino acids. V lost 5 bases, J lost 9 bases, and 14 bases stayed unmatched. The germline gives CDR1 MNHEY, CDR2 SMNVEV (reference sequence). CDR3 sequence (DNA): TGTGCCAGCAGTAAAGGACAGGGGATAAGAGGGAGTTCACCCCTCCACTTT. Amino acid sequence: CASSKGQGIRGSSPLHF.